The next 23 T cell receptor beta chains were all read from a single sample in a study of blood T cell repertoires in COVID-19 (TCRdb year 2020). Library construction relied on the immunoSEQ multiplex PCR assay. This is the immuneACCESS table as TCRdb keeps it, with only in-frame sequences that have V and J called. A part of the clones is gone; compared with another copy, unresolved V genes explain less than half, and the rest is unexplained. Present in this sample are 200,000 to 250,000 clones, about four fifths of which were seen just once. Together, the top ten hold 3.6% of the sample. Sequenced material: peripheral blood. Receptor source: a woman aged 80 or older with acute or convalescent COVID-19.

The J gene is TRBJ2-2, the V gene TRBV9, with D tentatively TRBD1 (5 bases). Germline-derived CDR1 and CDR2 are SGDLS and YYNGEE. The CDR3 consists of 14 residues. Trimming cost V 4 bases and J 5 bases, with 12 bases left between them. The CDR3 bases are TGTGCCAGCAGCCCAGTAGGGGAAACCGGGGAGCTGTTTTTT. Translated, it gives CASSPVGETGELFF.

The table lists this clone with a count of one. The rearrangement links TRBV12-5 to TRBJ1-2; 8 bases match TRBD1. The CDR3 runs 13 residues. With 1 base clipped from V and 7 bases from J, the junction kept 2 bases outside the gene matches. Per the germline V gene, CDR1 is LGHNT and CDR2 is FRNRAP. CDR3 amino acids: CASGLGRGLGYTF. CDR3 sequence (DNA): TGTGCTAGTGGTTTGGGCAGGGGGCTTGGCTACACCTTC.

The CDR3 protein is CASSRRQGQGAPRNTEAFF. CDR3 nucleotide sequence: TGTGCCAGCAGCCGCCGTCAAGGACAGGGGGCGCCGAGAAACACTGAAGCTTTCTTT. The chain uses TRBV28 and TRBJ1-1, with 11 bases aligning to TRBD1. Per germline, CDR1 MDHEN and CDR2 SYDVKM. V lost 6 bases, J lost 2 bases, and 17 bases stayed unmatched. The CDR3 sequence is 19 residues long.

This chain joins TRBV5-1 and TRBJ2-3; TRBD1 matches 7 bases. V dropped 0 bases and J dropped 0; count of bases not matched to a gene: 4. The V gene's germline CDR1 is SGHRS and CDR2 YFSETQ. The CDR3 spans 16 residues. The CDR3 reads CASSLGTGASTDTQYF. The CDR3 nucleotides are TGCGCCAGCAGCTTGGGGACAGGCGCTAGCACAGATACGCAGTATTTT. The full variable domain, completed using reference TRBV5-1 and TRBJ2-3, is KAGVTQTPRYLIKTRGQQVTLSCSPISGHRSVSWYQQTPGQGLQFLFEYFSETQRNKGNFPGRFSGRQFSNSRSEMNVSTLELGDSALYLCASSLGTGASTDTQYFGPGTRLTVL.

The chain combines TRBV5-1 with TRBJ2-3; 10 positions agree with TRBD2. The length of the CDR3 is 16 residues. Germline values: CDR1 SGHRS, CDR2 YFSETQ. The V and J ends lost 0 bases and 5 bases, in that order; junction bases with no gene match: 6. The CDR3 protein is CASSLDGLAGVDTQYF. The CDR3 bases are TGCGCCAGCAGCTTGGACGGTCTAGCGGGGGTAGATACGCAGTATTTT.

The DNA for the CDR3 is TGTGCCAGCTCACCAATACATACTAGCATGACAGATACGCAGTATTTT. Residues: CASSPIHTSMTDTQYF. The chain joins TRBV18 to TRBJ2-3, with a tentative D call TRBD2 (6 bases). Trimming removed 2 bases from V and 3 bases from J, with 15 bases in between. CDR3 length: 16 amino acids. Germline V gives CDR1 KGHSH, CDR2 LQKENI.

The chain has TRBV6-2 or TRBV6-3 and TRBJ1-5; 7 positions agree with TRBD1. The CDR3 runs to 14 residues. Germline-derived CDR1 and CDR2 are MNHEY and SVGEGT. Trimming at V came to 5 bases and at J to 4 bases, leaving 5 bases not matched to a gene. In DNA form, the CDR3 reads TGTGCCAGCAGTGTACAGGGGTCTAATCAGCCCCAGCATTTT. It yields the protein CASSVQGSNQPQHF.

The chain recombines TRBV6-1 with TRBJ1-2; the D is unclear. V dropped 2 bases and J dropped 3 bases, with 16 bases sitting between them. Germline-derived CDR1 and CDR2 are MNHNS and SASEGT. The CDR3 has 16 amino acids. Here the CDR3 reads CASSEMRASSYYGYTF. DNA for the CDR3: TGTGCCAGCAGTGAAATGAGGGCATCTTCGTACTATGGCTACACCTTC.

CDR3 sequence (DNA): TGTGCCAGCAGCGTACAGGGGATTAACACTGAAGCTTTCTTT. Encoded protein: CASSVQGINTEAFF. This chain uses TRBV9 with TRBJ1-1; D may be TRBD1 (6 bases). This CDR3 comprises 14 residues. The V gene lost 1 base and the J gene lost 2 bases, with 9 bases spanning the gap. Per the germline V gene, CDR1 is SGDLS and CDR2 is YYNGEE. Supplemented by reference TRBV9 and TRBJ1-1, the full variable domain reads DSGVTQTPKHLITATGQRVTLRCSPRSGDLSVYWYQQSLDQGLQFLIQYYNGEERAKGNILERFSAQQFPDLHSELNLSSLELGDSALYFCASSVQGINTEAFFGQGTRLTVV.

V is TRBV11-2 and J is TRBJ1-2, with 7 nucleotides matching TRBD1. There are 16 residues in the CDR3. Germline V gives CDR1 SGHAT, CDR2 FQNNGV. V shed 5 bases and J 9 bases; nucleotides not matched to a gene: 18. The CDR3 spells CASSALGGQSRVSYTF. The CDR3 DNA sequence: TGTGCCAGCAGCGCGTTAGGGGGACAGTCTCGGGTTAGCTACACCTTC.

This clone was picked up one time. J is TRBJ1-1 and V is TRBV7-3; no clear D. This CDR3 comprises 13 residues. Trimming pared 1 base from V and 3 bases from J, leaving 6 bases between. CDR1 is SGHTA, CDR2 FQGTGA, per germline. CDR3 region: CASSLNADTEAFF. CDR3 coding DNA: TGTGCCAGCAGCTTAAACGCGGACACTGAAGCTTTCTTT.

This clone was seen a single time. V and J are TRBV3-1 (or the pseudogene TRBV3-2) and TRBJ2-5, with 9 bases that match TRBD2. The germline V gene has CDR1 LGHDT and CDR2 YNNKEL (reference sequence). The CDR3 loop spans 17 amino acids. V shed 1 base, J shed 4 bases, and the junction held 10 bases outside the gene matches. The CDR3 region is CASSQASGGRGGETQYF. CDR3 DNA sequence: TGTGCCAGCAGCCAAGCCAGCGGGGGGCGGGGTGGAGAGACCCAGTACTTC.

The chain has TRBV7-3 and TRBJ2-1; no reliable D call. Trimming took off 2 bases at V and 8 bases at J, with 4 bases between the two ends. The CDR3 runs to 11 residues. Germline V gene lookup returns CDR1 SGHTA and CDR2 FQGTGA. CDR3 sequence: CASSLSDEQFF. CDR3 coding DNA: TGTGCCAGCAGCTTATCAGATGAGCAGTTCTTC.

The chain couples TRBV7-3 to TRBJ2-2; tentative D call: TRBD2 (6 bases). The germline V gene encodes CDR1 SGHTA and CDR2 FQGTGA. The CDR3 has 16 residues. V was shortened by 1 base and J by 0 bases, with 9 bases between the two germline ends. The chain's CDR3 is CASSLMAGPNTGELFF. CDR3 bases: TGTGCCAGCAGCTTAATGGCGGGGCCGAACACCGGGGAGCTGTTTTTT.

This clone has just a few counts. The chain combines TRBV6-1 with TRBJ2-1; perhaps TRBD2 as D (5 bases). The CDR3 has 13 amino acids. V dropped 3 bases and J dropped 9 bases, with 12 bases sitting between them. Germline CDR1 reads MNHNS; CDR2 reads SASEGT. CDR3 sequence: CASSDRGSGEQFF. The CDR3 DNA follows: TGTGCCAGCAGTGACCGGGGTTCCGGTGAGCAGTTCTTC.

This sequence joins TRBV3-1 (or the pseudogene TRBV3-2) and TRBJ1-3; TRBD1 is a possible D gene (6 bases). CDR3 size: 17 residues. The V and J ends lost 0 bases and 0 bases respectively, with 12 bases between them. Germline CDR1 reads LGHDT; CDR2 reads YNNKEL (reference sequence). The CDR3 here is CASSQEGGLHSGNTIYF. CDR3 coding DNA: TGTGCCAGCAGCCAAGAGGGGGGGCTCCACTCTGGAAACACCATATATTTT.

This rearrangement joins TRBV9 to TRBJ1-3; D might be TRBD1 (5 bases). CDR1 and CDR2 from the germline V gene are SGDLS and YYNGEE. The length of the CDR3 is 16 residues. Trimming removed 2 bases from V and 2 bases from J, with 14 bases in between. CDR3 loop: CASSVLGTITGNTIYF. The CDR3 DNA follows: TGTGCCAGCAGCGTTCTAGGGACTATAACTGGAAACACCATATATTTT.

The V call is TRBV7-8, the J call TRBJ2-2; TRBD2 is a possible D gene (5 bases). The germline V gene has CDR1 SGHVS and CDR2 FQNEAQ. The CDR3 runs 16 residues. V lost 2 bases and J 1 base, leaving 11 bases between the germline ends. The CDR3 coding sequence is TGTGCCAGCAGCTTACCCCGGGCGGGGAACACCGGGGAGCTGTTTTTT. Protein sequence: CASSLPRAGNTGELFF. The full variable domain, rest sourced from reference TRBV7-8 and TRBJ2-2, is GAGVSQSPRYKVAKRGQDVALRCDPISGHVSLFWYQQALGQGPEFLTYFQNEAQLDKSGLPSDRFFAERPEGSVSTLKIQRTQQEDSAVYLCASSLPRAGNTGELFFGEGSRLTVL.

This clone was detected a few times. This rearrangement joins TRBV19 to TRBJ2-1; 9 nucleotides match TRBD2. Germline trimming cut 2 bases from V and 3 bases from J; bases unmatched to any gene: 8. CDR3 length: 17 amino acids. The germline V gene encodes CDR1 LNHDA and CDR2 SQIVND (reference sequence). The CDR3 spells CASSIPGVAGVYNEQFF. The CDR3 region has the DNA TGTGCCAGTAGTATACCGGGGGTAGCGGGGGTCTACAATGAGCAGTTCTTC.

This clone was seen only once. V and J are TRBV2 and TRBJ1-1; TRBD1 aligns across 7 bases. The CDR3 contains 13 residues. From germline, CDR1 is SNHLY and CDR2 FYNNEI. The V segment lost 9 bases and the J segment 4 bases; nucleotides outside the gene matches: 8. DNA of the CDR3: TGTGCCAGGGGGACAGCCGCGGGCACTGAAGCTTTCTTT. It specifies CARGTAAGTEAFF. The variable domain in full, with the rest retrieved from reference TRBV2 and TRBJ1-1, is EPEVTQTPSHQVTQMGQEVILRCVPISNHLYFYWYRQILGQKVEFLVSFYNNEISEKSEIFDDQFSVERPDGSNFTLKIRSTKLEDSAMYFCARGTAAGTEAFFGQGTRLTVV.

This clone turned up a few times. The rearrangement links TRBV6-6 to TRBJ2-7; the D gene is possibly TRBD2 (5 bases). V lost 8 bases and J 2 bases, leaving 10 bases between the germline ends. There are 12 residues in the CDR3. Germline values: CDR1 MNHNY, CDR2 SVGAGI (reference sequence). This chain's CDR3 is CASQERAYEQYF. DNA of the CDR3: TGTGCCAGCCAGGAGAGGGCCTACGAGCAGTACTTC.

This clone occurred once. This chain connects TRBV19 to TRBJ1-2; no firm D call. Germline V gene sequence: CDR1 LNHDA, CDR2 SQIVND (reference sequence). CDR3 length equals 16 residues. The ends were cut back, 0 bases at V and 0 bases at J, with 11 bases in the middle. The CDR3 nucleotides are TGTGCCAGTAGTATAGATTTGGCAAGTGCTAACTATGGCTACACCTTC. It codes for CASSIDLASANYGYTF.

This sequence joins TRBV19 and TRBJ1-5, with unresolved D. Trimming took 0 bases from V and 6 from J, leaving 6 bases between them. The germline CDR1 and CDR2 sequences are LNHDA and SQIVND (reference sequence). CDR3 length: 13 amino acids. The CDR3 bases are TGTGCCAGTAGTATAGAGACGGGTCAGCCCCAGCATTTT. Translation: CASSIETGQPQHF.